This TCR beta chain originates from a study of T cells in Graves' hyperthyroidism and ophthalmopathy. General study points: A model of 13 V-J features distinguished ophthalmopathy from stable hyperthyroidism. Appearing also in blood were most of the thyroid clonotypes expanded above 0.001.

Amplification of TCR beta CDR3 regions was performed using RNA transcripts as template. First-round RT-PCR with HTBI primers amplified the TCR CDR3 region. MiXCR, run by TCRdb on the multiplex PCR reads, gives a single entry per CDR3 protein. The sample shows 660,000 or so distinct CDR3 sequences, less than 25% of them seen only once. On this clonotype: Its antigen is as yet unknown.

Ophthalmopathy cases scored 3 or more on the Clinical Activity Score and 4 or more on NOSPECS grade, with duration below 3 months. Exclusion followed for patients with uncontrolled infection, other autoimmune disease, pregnancy or lactation. This TCR derives from a man aged 25-45 years with Graves' ophthalmopathy. The sample taken for sequencing was blood.

The CDR3 region has the DNA TGTGCCAGCAGCGACTCCGGACAGCCCAATCAGCCCCAGCATTTT. It is translated as CASSDSGQPNQPQHF. V is TRBV9 and J is TRBJ1-5; a weak D match, TRBD1 (6 bases). Germline V lookup: CDR1 SGDLS, CDR2 YYNGEE. The CDR3 has 15 amino acids. V was cut by 3 bases and J by 3 bases, with 13 bases left in between.